Included here is one T cell receptor (beta chain) sequence, with context. The antigen it recognizes is unknown. Per-base qualities were not stored, and no clone one base away is much larger. This entry belongs to a study of graft-versus-host responses after intestinal transplantation (dated by TCRdb to the early 2020s). At the level of the whole study: The transplants that recipients received were multivisceral, liver-intestinal, or isolated intestinal. Every recipient was given anti-thymocyte globulin induction, followed by approximately three years of maintenance tacrolimus and steroids. Graft-versus-host and host-versus-graft alloreactive T cell clones were tracked in the graft, circulation and bone marrow after intestinal transplantation using bulk TCR-beta CDR3 sequencing. To identify alloreactive clones, pre-transplant mixed lymphocyte reaction products were sequenced and then compared with unstimulated pre-transplant donor and recipient T cells. The cohort enrolled 20 to 30 intestinal transplant recipients including one retransplant, and 3 patients lacking pretransplant specimens were excluded. A peak of at least 4% donor T cells among recipient peripheral blood mononuclear cells was the definition used for donor T cell macrochimerism. Instead of going to the commercial service, samples from a few later patients were sequenced in-house on an Illumina MiSeq and processed with MiXCR.

The library was built by means of the immunoSEQ multiplex PCR assay. For most patients, genomic DNA was isolated with the Qiagen DNeasy Blood and Tissue Kit and shipped frozen to Adaptive Biotechnologies for TCR sequencing. For most patients, genomic DNA was subjected to high-throughput TCR-beta CDR3 sequencing by Adaptive Biotechnologies. In the source study's methods: Adaptive's ImmunoSEQ software supplied the TCR sequencing data for around 17 patients, while MiXCR and VDJtools were used to process three other patients. CD4 versus CD8 sorting errors were corrected by removing sequences found in both subsets at a frequency ratio below 5:1. CDR3 nucleotide sequences shared between donor and recipient were removed because their origin could not be assigned. To be classed as alloreactive, a clone needed at least 2-fold expansion over unstimulated cells and a minimum CFSE-low frequency of 0.002% (template counts) or 0.001% (read counts). A clone was considered mappable if detected in the sequenced pre-transplant spleen, lymph node, or MLR CFSE-low populations of the donor or recipient. Cumulative frequency of alloreactive clones was calculated as a percentage of all sequences weighted by copy number. The clones in this table, taken by TCRdb from immuneACCESS, are in-frame only. Not every clone is retained; where verified, under half of the shortfall comes from an unresolved V gene, and the cause of the rest is unknown. The DNA was the basis for D and trimming; V, J and clone size are from that table. The sample table lists tens of thousands of clones, around nine tenths of them with a count of one. The top ten hold less than 9.5% of the sample.

The germline V gene yields MGHRA for CDR1 and YSYEKL for CDR2. Reading from cysteine to phenylalanine, the CDR3 counts 17 amino acids. Of all the DNA, just the CDR3 is kept, 51 bases in frame from base 1. V sheds 0 bases and J sheds 0 bases, leaving 12 bases between their ends. This specimen's time point label, interpreted: cells obtained before transplantation from donor or recipient. CD3+CD4+ and CD3+CD8+ populations were FACS-sorted from unstimulated pre-transplant donor and recipient cells taken from spleen or lymph nodes. What the study reported, not specific to this receptor: The relatively low number and heterogeneity of intestinal transplant patients limited the conclusions. Early after transplant, peak levels of circulating GvH clones were found to be associated with declines in HvG clones. In patients with donor T cell macrochimerism, the allografts had high GvH to HvG T cell clonal ratios. GvH clones were detected in recipient bone marrow, and some appeared earlier in ileal mucosa or blood, consistent with an intestinal mucosal origin.

The chain is assembled from TRBV4-1 and TRBJ1-3; no confident D gene assignment can be made. The sample in question was unstimulated CD8+ T cells sorted from spleen or lymph node cells, obtained before transplant. The TCR originated in a human donor who was the organ donor for an intestinal transplant. For the CDR3, the sequence is CASSQDPPDGSGNTIYF. The nucleotides are TGCGCCAGCAGCCAAGATCCCCCTGACGGCTCTGGAAACACCATATATTTT.